Below, 17 T cell receptor beta chains from the same sample are listed, as sequenced in a study of cytomegalovirus exposure and HLA in healthy donors. The table came from immunoSEQ multiplex PCR; TCRdb's copy has only in-frame clones and leaves some out. The top ten clones hold roughly 1.3% of a sample with approximately 110,000 clones, approximately 94% of them seen once. Sequenced sample: PBMCs. These receptors all stem from a woman younger than 35 in good health and CMV-seronegative.

The V gene is TRBV19, the J gene TRBJ2-6; 9 positions agree with TRBD1. The CDR3 sequence is 18 residues long. V trimming: 5 bases; J trimming: 1 base; junction bases outside the gene matches: 9. In germline, CDR1 is LNHDA, CDR2 SQIVND (reference sequence). The CDR3, as DNA: TGTGCCAGTAGTCTGCATGGACAGGGGTTATCTGGGGCCAACGTCCTGACTTTC. This gives the protein CASSLHGQGLSGANVLTF.

This chain connects TRBV19 to TRBJ2-6, with 11 bases that match TRBD1. V gave up 7 bases and J gave up 3 bases; unmatched junction bases: 8. The CDR3 runs 17 residues. The germline gives CDR1 LNHDA, CDR2 SQIVND (reference sequence). The CDR3 DNA reads as TGTGCCAGTACCAGCGGACAGGGGGCAGTTGGGGCCAACGTCCTGACTTTC. As protein: CASTSGQGAVGANVLTF. The whole variable domain, remainder taken from reference TRBV19 and TRBJ2-6, is DGGITQSPKYLFRKEGQNVTLSCEQNLNHDAMYWYRQDPGQGLRLIYYSQIVNDFQKGDIAEGYSVSREKKESFPLTVTSAQKNPTAFYLCASTSGQGAVGANVLTFGAGSRLTVL.

This chain uses TRBV29-1 with TRBJ1-4; 12 positions agree with TRBD1. The CDR3 totals 16 residues. Germline V CDR1 and CDR2: SQVTM, ANQGSEA. V shed 8 bases, J shed 3 bases, and the junction held 10 bases outside the gene matches. The CDR3 DNA reads TGCAGCCCGGGGACAGGGGGCGATCTGGCTAATGAAAAACTGTTTTTT. Amino acid sequence: CSPGTGGDLANEKLFF.

The V call is TRBV27, the J call TRBJ2-1, with 9 positions matching TRBD2. CDR1 and CDR2 (germline): MNHEY, SMNVEV (reference sequence). The CDR3 is 16 amino acids. Trimming at V came to 0 bases and at J to 14 bases, leaving 14 bases not matched to a gene. CDR3 sequence (DNA): TGTGCCAGCAGTTTATCTTCCCTAGCGGGACAGACTCTAGAGTTCTTC. Translation gives CASSLSSLAGQTLEFF.

The chain joins TRBV27 to TRBJ1-5; no clear D. Per germline, CDR1 MNHEY and CDR2 SMNVEV (reference sequence). V lost 2 bases, J lost 2 bases, and 7 bases lay in between. The CDR3 extends over 14 amino acids. This CDR3 reads CASSLGQGNQPQHF. The CDR3 nucleotides read TGTGCCAGCAGTTTAGGGCAGGGCAATCAGCCCCAGCATTTT.

The CDR3 DNA sequence: TGCAGCGTTGGGTACTGGGGACAGAAATACGAGCAGTACTTC. It codes for CSVGYWGQKYEQYF. The chain has TRBV29-1 and TRBJ2-7, with 7 bases that match TRBD1. The CDR3 loop spans 14 amino acids. After removal of 4 bases from V and 4 bases from J, the junction contained 10 bases not matched to a gene. CDR1 and CDR2 from the germline V gene are SQVTM and ANQGSEA.

V gene TRBV5-1 combines with J gene TRBJ1-4; a possible D gene is TRBD1 (5 bases). V lost 7 bases and J lost 0, with 10 bases in between. The germline V gene encodes CDR1 SGHRS and CDR2 YFSETQ. The CDR3 length is 14 residues. The CDR3 DNA follows: TGCGCCAGCGGCCCGACAGCAACTAATGAAAAACTGTTTTTT. This sequence encodes CASGPTATNEKLFF.

J is TRBJ2-3 and V is TRBV7-3; TRBD1 matches 7 bases. V was clipped by 5 bases and J by 2 bases; unmatched bases: 1. CDR3 length equals 13 residues. Germline lookup yields CDR1 SGHTA and CDR2 FQGTGA. CDR3 region: CASSTGVTDTQYF. CDR3 nucleotide sequence: TGTGCCAGCAGCACAGGGGTCACAGATACGCAGTATTTT. Full variable domain (outside the CDR3, taken from reference TRBV7-3 and TRBJ2-3): GAGVSQTPSNKVTEKGKYVELRCDPISGHTALYWYRQSLGQGPEFLIYFQGTGAADDSGLPNDRFFAVRPEGSVSTLKIQRTERGDSAVYLCASSTGVTDTQYFGPGTRLTVL.

The rearrangement links TRBV5-4 to TRBJ2-7; possibly TRBD2 for D (5 bases). Per the germline V gene, CDR1 is SGHNT and CDR2 is YYREEE (reference sequence). V was shortened by 2 bases and J by 6 bases, with 12 bases between the two germline ends. This CDR3 region has 13 residues. The DNA for the CDR3 is TGTGCCAGCAGCTTAGCGGCCCATCTCGAGCAGTACTTC. Translating it yields CASSLAAHLEQYF.

V usage is TRBV27 and J usage is TRBJ2-7, with no clear D. The CDR3 length is 16 residues. V was cut by 0 bases and J by 3 bases, with 15 bases left in between. Germline V CDR1 and CDR2: MNHEY, SMNVEV (reference sequence). The CDR3 reads CASSLSLGLPFYEQYF. The CDR3 region has the DNA TGTGCCAGCAGTTTATCTCTTGGGCTCCCTTTCTACGAGCAGTACTTC.

This clone was detected a few times. This rearrangement joins TRBV6-5 to TRBJ1-2; D is uncertain. Germline V lookup: CDR1 MNHEY, CDR2 SVGAGI. The CDR3 is made up of 13 amino acids. The V end lost 5 bases, the J end lost 3 bases, and 10 bases lay between the germline ends. CDR3 nucleotide sequence: TGTGCCAGCAGTCCTACCGAATACTATGGCTACACCTTC. Encoded protein: CASSPTEYYGYTF.

The CDR3 coding sequence is TGTGCCAGTAGTATGAGAGCGGGAGTAACGGAGCAGTACTTC. Protein: CASSMRAGVTEQYF. The V call is TRBV19, the J call TRBJ2-7; TRBD2 matches 8 bases. Germline-derived CDR1 and CDR2 are LNHDA and SQIVND (reference sequence). CDR3 length equals 14 residues. After removal of 3 bases from V and 7 bases from J, the junction contained 8 bases not matched to a gene. Drawing the rest from reference TRBV19 and TRBJ2-7, the complete variable domain is DGGITQSPKYLFRKEGQNVTLSCEQNLNHDAMYWYRQDPGQGLRLIYYSQIVNDFQKGDIAEGYSVSREKKESFPLTVTSAQKNPTAFYLCASSMRAGVTEQYFGPGTRLTVT.

This chain joins TRBV29-1 and TRBJ1-4; 9 bases are a match to TRBD1. V lost 1 base, J lost 8 bases, and 2 bases stayed unmatched. This CDR3 region has 13 residues. CDR1 and CDR2 (germline): SQVTM, ANQGSEA. CDR3 in amino acids: CSVEGGQGEKLFF. The CDR3 DNA is TGCAGCGTTGAAGGGGGACAGGGAGAAAAACTGTTTTTT.

The chain couples TRBV7-9 to TRBJ1-4; TRBD1 might be the D (6 bases). V lost 3 bases and J lost 4, with 9 bases in between. In germline, CDR1 is SEHNR, CDR2 FQNEAQ (reference sequence). There are 14 residues in the CDR3. This chain's CDR3 is CASSLGAINEKLFF. Here the CDR3 DNA reads TGTGCCAGCAGCTTGGGGGCGATTAATGAAAAACTGTTTTTT.

The table lists this clone with a count of one. The chain uses TRBV25-1 and TRBJ2-1; 12 bases are shared with TRBD2. The germline CDR1 and CDR2 sequences are MGHDK and SYGVNS. The CDR3 is 14 residues long. Unmatched junction bases numbered 1, after V lost 6 bases and J lost 4 bases. DNA of the CDR3: TGTGCCAGCAGCACTAGCGGGGGGTACAATGAGCAGTTCTTC. As protein: CASSTSGGYNEQFF.

The chain combines TRBV7-9 with TRBJ2-5; 8 bases fit TRBD2. This CDR3 contains 16 residues. The ends lost 5 bases at V and 2 bases at J; junction bases unmatched: 10. Germline CDR1 SEHNR, CDR2 FQNEAQ (reference sequence). CDR3 nucleotide sequence: TGTGCCAGCAGCGCGTCCCGGGGGGGGCGTCAAGAGACCCAGTACTTC. It is translated as CASSASRGGRQETQYF.

V usage is TRBV11-1 and J usage is TRBJ2-1; 8 positions match TRBD2. The trim removed 3 bases at V and 7 bases at J, leaving 14 bases unmatched. Germline loops: CDR1 SGHAT, CDR2 FQDESV (reference sequence). The CDR3 is 17 residues long. CDR3: CASSFTGGGLWSNEQFF. In DNA, the CDR3 is TGTGCCAGCAGCTTTACCGGGGGGGGTTTGTGGTCGAATGAGCAGTTCTTC.